The 16 T cell receptor beta chains in this list originate from one sample, sequenced in a study of T cells in tuberculosis. The method was immunoSEQ multiplex PCR; TCRdb's version includes in-frame clones alone and lacks a portion of them. The sample carries some 34,000 clones, approximately 96% recorded once. The specimen was PBMCs. These TCRs come from a donor aged 5 to 30 with latent tuberculosis or without tuberculosis infection.

The chain uses TRBV18 and TRBJ2-7, with D possibly being TRBD1 (6 bases). The germline V gene encodes CDR1 KGHSH and CDR2 LQKENI. This CDR3 has 16 residues. V lost 1 base and J 1 base, leaving 14 bases between the germline ends. This chain's CDR3 is CASSPRAGAPSYEQYF. Written as DNA, the CDR3 is TGTGCCAGCTCACCACGGGCAGGGGCTCCTTCCTACGAGCAGTACTTC.

V usage is TRBV10-3 and J usage is TRBJ1-5, with D tentatively TRBD1 (6 bases). V was shortened by 6 bases and J by 3 bases, with 12 bases between the two germline ends. Germline CDR1 and CDR2: ENHRY and SYGVKD. The CDR3 has 14 residues. The CDR3 nucleotides are TGTGCCATCAGGGGTGACAGGTACAATCAGCCCCAGCATTTT. This gives the protein CAIRGDRYNQPQHF.

The rearrangement joins TRBV28 to TRBJ1-1; D unclear. The length of the CDR3 is 17 residues. Trimming took 6 bases from V and 2 from J, leaving 22 bases between them. Germline V lookup: CDR1 MDHEN, CDR2 SYDVKM. The CDR3 nucleotides read TGTGCCAGCAGCAAAGGCTATCTAGTTCGAGCTAACACTGAAGCTTTCTTT. Translating gives CASSKGYLVRANTEAFF.

V and J are TRBV18 and TRBJ2-7; 12 bases agree with TRBD1. The length of the CDR3 is 17 residues. Germline CDR1 is KGHSH and CDR2 is LQKENI. J lost 0 bases, V lost 3 bases, and 6 bases had no gene match. The CDR3, as DNA: TGTGCCAGCTCACCGGGACAGGGGGCTGAAGGCTCCTACGAGCAGTACTTC. It yields the protein CASSPGQGAEGSYEQYF.

The chain uses TRBV30 and TRBJ1-1; D not certain. CDR3 length: 11 amino acids. Germline V gene sequence: CDR1 GTSNPN, CDR2 SVGIG (reference sequence). V was cut by 4 bases and J by 6 bases, with 9 bases left in between. The chain's CDR3 is CAWIGFAEAFF. CDR3 nucleotides: TGTGCCTGGATCGGGTTCGCTGAAGCTTTCTTT.

This chain links TRBV10-3 with TRBJ2-7; TRBD2 might be the D (6 bases). The CDR3 totals 11 residues. The germline gives CDR1 ENHRY, CDR2 SYGVKD. Trimming took off 2 bases at V and 8 bases at J, with 7 bases between the two ends. Here the CDR3 reads CAISERGKQYF. For the CDR3, the DNA is TGTGCCATCAGTGAGCGGGGGAAGCAGTACTTC.

The genes are TRBV5-1 and TRBJ2-4; possible D gene TRBD1, 6 bases. This CDR3 is 19 amino acids long. V lost 0 bases to trimming and J lost 0 bases, with 19 bases between them. Per the germline V gene, CDR1 is SGHRS and CDR2 is YFSETQ. The CDR3 reads CASSLAGWTEKLAKNIQYF. The CDR3 DNA sequence: TGCGCCAGCAGCTTGGCGGGTTGGACAGAAAAGTTAGCCAAAAACATTCAGTACTTC.

The gene calls are TRBV5-6 and TRBJ2-1, with 14 positions matching TRBD2. Germline V gene sequence: CDR1 SGHDT, CDR2 YYEEEE. V was clipped by 3 bases and J by 7 bases; unmatched bases: 3. The CDR3 length is 15 residues. In nucleotides, the CDR3 is TGTGCCAGCAGCTGGGGACTAGCGGGAGATAATGAGCAGTTCTTC. Translated, it gives CASSWGLAGDNEQFF.

The V gene is TRBV27, the J gene TRBJ2-1, with D possibly matching TRBD2 (5 bases). The V end was cut by 5 bases, the J end by 7 bases, with 6 bases between. The CDR3 runs to 11 residues. Looked up from germline, CDR1 is MNHEY and CDR2 is SMNVEV (reference sequence). DNA for the CDR3: TGTGCCAGCAGTAGAGGGAATGAGCAGTTCTTC. Translated, it gives CASSRGNEQFF.

In this sample, this clone turned up once. The chain uses TRBV5-1 and TRBJ1-1; D gene unclear. V lost 3 bases to trimming and J lost 6 bases, with 18 bases between them. Germline lookup yields CDR1 SGHRS and CDR2 YFSETQ. The CDR3 is 15 residues long. The CDR3 nucleotides read TGCGCCAGCAGCTCCATTCCCGACATGGAGGCTGAAGCTTTCTTT. It codes for CASSSIPDMEAEAFF.

V is TRBV30 and J is TRBJ1-5, with 7 bases lining up with TRBD1. The V and J ends lost 1 base and 3 bases, in that order; junction bases with no gene match: 6. Germline assignment: CDR1 GTSNPN and CDR2 SVGIG (reference sequence). The CDR3 is 15 residues long. DNA for the CDR3: TGTGCCTGGAGTGGAGGGGGCGCGAACAATCAGCCCCAGCATTTT. This sequence encodes CAWSGGGANNQPQHF. Complete variable domain (other parts from reference TRBV30 and TRBJ1-5): SQTIHQWPATLVQPVGSPLSLECTVEGTSNPNLYWYRQAAGRGLQLLFYSVGIGQISSEVPQNLSASRPQDRQFILSSKKLLLSDSGFYLCAWSGGGANNQPQHFGDGTRLSIL.

The rearrangement uses TRBV5-1 and TRBJ2-7, with 7 bases lining up with TRBD1. The J segment lost 0 bases and the V segment lost 5 bases, leaving 2 bases of the junction unmatched. CDR1 and CDR2 (germline): SGHRS, YFSETQ. CDR3 length equals 13 residues. This CDR3 is CASRQGTSYEQYF. The CDR3 DNA reads as TGCGCCAGCAGACAGGGGACCTCCTACGAGCAGTACTTC.

The chain recombines TRBV6-5 with TRBJ1-2, with TRBD1 matching over 9 bases. The V and J ends lost 4 bases and 5 bases, in that order; junction bases with no gene match: 2. CDR1 and CDR2 (germline): MNHEY, SVGAGI. This CDR3 has 13 amino acids. The CDR3 coding sequence is TGTGCCAGCAGTTGGGACAGGGCGTATGGCTACACCTTC. Amino acid sequence: CASSWDRAYGYTF.

The V and J genes are TRBV28 and TRBJ1-2; D remains ambiguous. The CDR3 length is 14 residues. V shed 5 bases and J shed 6 bases, with 16 bases lying between them. Germline V lookup: CDR1 MDHEN, CDR2 SYDVKM. CDR3 sequence reads: CASSPGVLYNGYTF. Written as DNA, the CDR3 is TGTGCCAGCAGTCCGGGTGTTTTGTATAATGGCTACACCTTC.

The rearrangement joins TRBV30 to TRBJ1-1; D possibly corresponds to TRBD1 (5 bases). CDR1 and CDR2 from the germline V gene are GTSNPN and SVGIG (reference sequence). The length of the CDR3 is 12 residues. Trimming removed 4 bases at V and 5 bases at J, with 11 bases between. The CDR3 protein is CAWIGGGTEAFF. The CDR3 bases are TGTGCCTGGATTGGGGGAGGGACTGAAGCTTTCTTT.

J is TRBJ2-3 and V is TRBV15, with D tentatively TRBD1 (6 bases). V lost 1 base and J lost 0, with 14 bases in between. There are 17 residues in the CDR3. Germline lookup yields CDR1 LNHNV and CDR2 YYDKDF (reference sequence). The CDR3 reads CATSRAPSGTSTDTQYF. The CDR3 DNA reads TGTGCCACCAGCAGAGCTCCGTCGGGGACAAGCACAGATACGCAGTATTTT.